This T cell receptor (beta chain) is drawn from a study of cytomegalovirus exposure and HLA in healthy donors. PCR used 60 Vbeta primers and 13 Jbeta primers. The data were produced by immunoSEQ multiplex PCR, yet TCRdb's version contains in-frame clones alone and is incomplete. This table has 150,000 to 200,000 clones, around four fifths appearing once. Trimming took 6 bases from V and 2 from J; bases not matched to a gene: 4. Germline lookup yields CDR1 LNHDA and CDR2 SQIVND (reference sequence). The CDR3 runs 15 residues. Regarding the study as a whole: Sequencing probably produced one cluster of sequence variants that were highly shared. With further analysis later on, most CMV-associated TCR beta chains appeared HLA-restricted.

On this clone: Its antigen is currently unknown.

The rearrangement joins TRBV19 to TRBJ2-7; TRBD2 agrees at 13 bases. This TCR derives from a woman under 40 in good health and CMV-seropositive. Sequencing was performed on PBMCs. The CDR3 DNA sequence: TGTGCCAGTAGCCCAGGGACTAGCGGGGCCTACGAGCAGTACTTC. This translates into CASSPGTSGAYEQYF.